Reported below is one T cell receptor (beta chain). CDR1 and CDR2 (germline): KGHSH, LQKENI. Trimming took off 2 bases at V and 5 bases at J, with 9 bases between the two ends. The CDR3 totals 13 residues. This record belongs to a study of technical replicates of blood from a few donors. Method: immunoSEQ multiplex PCR; TCRdb's copy keeps in-frame clones and lacks some. The sample lists approximately 52,000 clones, around 84% occurring once. V and J are TRBV18 and TRBJ2-5; D is perhaps TRBD1 (6 bases). The TCR was taken from a human donor in good health. Some clones in this sample may be carry-over from other donors' samples. The sequencing sample was made of PBMCs. The CDR3, as DNA: TGTGCCAGCTCACCAATACAGGGCGAGACCCAGTACTTC. It codes for CASSPIQGETQYF.